Sequencing of this T cell receptor beta chain was carried out in a study of cytomegalovirus exposure and HLA in healthy donors (dated by TCRdb to 2017 to 2019). About the full investigation: An earlier analysis of some 600 of the donors reported about 260 Gb of sequence data and 117 million unique TCR beta sequences obtained from about 179 million T cells. An early release that covered approximately 600 HLA-typed donors contained 250 to 350 gigabases of sequencing data and about 84 million unique TCR sequences. Of the roughly 400 genotyped donors, approximately 83% fell in the genetic ancestry cluster associated with self-reported Caucasian donors. The study aimed to test whether signatures of past pathogen exposure could be identified by cataloging public T cell receptors. Using immunosequencing, the study profiled T cell repertoires from 500 to 800 subjects and related those repertoires to cytomegalovirus serostatus. A separate validation cohort of over a hundred different subjects was used in addition to the roughly 640-subject first cohort. High-throughput TCR immunosequencing, statistical association of individual TCRs with disease status, and machine learning were combined to predict cytomegalovirus infection status. A later analysis re-examined previously published TCR beta repertoires from 500 to 700 donors and added high-resolution HLA genotyping to investigate patterns of TCR occurrence. Rather than drawing on any new phenotypic data, the later analysis identified candidate immune exposures from TCR beta sequences and the way those sequences occurred across donors. In an earlier analysis of more than 550 of the donors, high-throughput TCR beta sequencing was used to judge whether each TCR beta V gene segment behaved as functional or pseudogenic. Donor age, sex, ethnicity and CMV serostatus were compiled alongside the repertoire data. A later genetic analysis took genome-wide SNP genotypes for about three fifths of the 666 donors and used that subset as a discovery cohort. All discovery cohort repertoires had been generated using a single sequencing platform. Both class I and class II loci were covered by HLA typing, at four-digit resolution. Typing coverage varied by locus: about 620-640 donors for A, B, C, DRB1 and DQB1; 522 for DQA1; about 590 for DPA1; some 470 for DPB1. A handful of DR-DQ haplotypes were handled as single units for association and clustering because linkage in the cohort was strong. On average, roughly 200,000 unique TCR beta nucleotide sequences were sequenced per donor among a few hundred genotyped donors of the cohort, with 15% to 20% of those sequences being non-productive.

The cohort was made up of 650 to 700 healthy bone marrow donors. Cohort members were all nominally healthy when sampled, although unrecorded immune exposures were likely present. The donor tested CMV seronegative and was one of the 352 seronegative cohort members. Every donor gave a peripheral blood sample, and the peripheral blood mononuclear cells from that sample were used for TCR beta sequencing. Genomic DNA extraction from the blood cell samples was performed with the Qiagen DNeasy Blood Extraction Kit. The method was the immunoSEQ multiplex PCR assay. For the multiplex PCR, a mixture combining 60 forward primers for TCR Vbeta segments and 13 reverse primers for TCR Jbeta segments was used. Amplification of the CDR3 region of rearranged TCR beta genes was performed with a multiplex PCR assay on genomic DNA. The amplified TCR beta libraries were sequenced on the Illumina HiSeq System as 87-base-pair reads. The study's processing was this. A later analysis tallied roughly 76 million unique TCR beta chains across the roughly 610 repertoires, and 10 million to 11 million of those chains were shared by two or more donors. A nearest-neighbor algorithm error-corrected the raw reads and collapsed the reads into unique sequences, merging closely related sequences to remove PCR and sequencing errors. CDR3 sequences were aligned to IMGT reference sequences to assign V, D and J gene segments. For a sequence to be retained, at least a six-nucleotide match to both a V gene segment and a J gene segment was required. A rearrangement was called productive if the CDR3 had no stop codons and remained in frame with V and J, and every other rearrangement was called non-productive. CDR3 was defined by IMGT convention, running from the second conserved V-encoded cysteine to the conserved J-encoded phenylalanine. The earlier analysis of fewer than 750 of the donors excluded sequences that lacked an unambiguous match to a single V gene segment. An earlier analysis of under 750 of the donors called V segments functional above 56.7% productive rearrangements and segregating when the between-donor standard deviation exceeded 5%. To diagnose cytomegalovirus status from the catalog of TCR beta chain sequences, a statistical classification framework was built. V and J gene assignment, in a later analysis, came from comparing TCR nucleotide sequences with IMGT/GENE-DB human TR gene sequences. A later analysis assigned CDR3 sequences and most-parsimonious VDJ recombination scenarios with the TCRdist pipeline. In a later analysis, each TCR beta chain was defined by its CDR3 amino acid sequence together with its V-gene family, and reads without a unique V-gene family were excluded. A later analysis removed over 500 highly shared, low-generation-probability nucleotide sequences to deal with suspected cross-contamination and a sequencing artifact. For each public chain, a later analysis derived a clonal expansion index from normalized ranks of inferred template counts within each repertoire. Generation probabilities in a later analysis came from a VDJ recombination model fitted to out-of-frame rearrangements, and those results were checked against IGoR. In a later analysis, TCR-TCR, TCR-HLA and TCR-CMV co-occurrence was scored with hypergeometric tests, and a repertoire-size bias correction was applied to TCR pairs. In a later analysis, false discovery rates were estimated by permuting HLA or CMV assignments 20 times. In a later analysis, co-occurring TCRs were grouped using DBSCAN, with TCRdist sequence similarity added in when clustering inside HLA-allele-positive subsets. Co-occurrence clustering excluded repertoires with fewer than 30,000 or more than 120,000 public chains, plus five with anomalous nucleotide sharing. TCRdb took this table from immuneACCESS and kept in-frame rearrangements with V and J called. Such tables lack part of the clones; where checked against another copy, unresolved V genes explain under half of the gap, and the rest is unexplained. D and trimming come from the DNA, and the V and J calls and clone size come from that table. For this sample the table gives some 150,000 clones, of which about 71% were detected only once. The ten top clones hold 2.8% of the sample.

With respect to this clone: Its antigen target is currently unknown. No qualities accompany the bases; no much larger clone lies one base away.

The paper's findings and limits, for the study overall: A later analysis found that most CMV-associated TCR beta chains appeared HLA-restricted, with HLA associations seemingly driven largely by CMV exposure. In a later analysis, the rate of TCR association differed among HLA loci, with DRB1 alleles having the most associated TCRs and HLA-C alleles having the fewest. Cytomegalovirus status was reported to be diagnosed by the classifier with high specificity and sensitivity in both the original and validation cohorts. The presence/absence analyses assumed that sequencing depth was roughly uniform across donors, and that assumption may not be true. For the cohort, immune exposure information was limited to CMV serostatus. Most TCR sequences were observed very rarely across donors, whereas some public TCRs were present in many individuals. Because some donors lacked HLA typing at each locus, the association tests relied only on the typed subset. Because the 87-base-pair reads could not distinguish some IMGT-functional V segments, including TRBV6-2 and TRBV6-3, those segments were excluded. Linkage disequilibrium might explain the correlated functional status among segregating V segments, but an unknown experimental factor could not be excluded. A group of highly shared sequence variants was considered likely to be a technical artifact of the sequencing pipeline. In an earlier analysis of fewer than 700 of the donors, most TCR beta V segments appeared in productive rearrangements about 87% or about 30% of the time, broadly matching IMGT annotations. In the study, roughly 160 TCR beta chains were listed as associated with cytomegalovirus. When HLA alleles, especially DR and DQ, strongly co-occurred, TCR associations were difficult to assign to individual alleles. Because counts were too low, roughly 17 rarely observed V segments, including chromosome 9 orphons, were left out of the earlier analysis of a few hundred of the donors. In this cohort, only TCR beta chains were sequenced, and detectable features were limited by the absence of alpha or paired-chain data. In a later genetic analysis, a missense DCLRE1C variant was associated with V-gene and J-gene trimming of TCR beta chains, and the association was replicated in an independent cohort. A later analysis found that HLA-associated TCR beta chains were more clonally expanded and had lower generation probabilities than equally common non-associated chains. The authors suggested that the approach could potentially be generalized to other disease states and immunological phenotypes. According to a later genetic analysis, donors in an Asian-associated ancestry cluster had fewer N-insertions in productive TCRs than the approximately 650-donor mean. A further reported finding was that TCR beta sequences accurately predicted the HLA-A and HLA-B alleles for most subjects in the first cohort. Several of the top co-occurrence clusters appeared to be linked to parvovirus B19, influenza, CMV and Epstein-Barr virus, according to a later analysis. In a later analysis, about 17,000 TCR beta sequences were associated with specific HLA alleles at a false discovery rate of 0.05. In vitro tests confirmed that three of the cytomegalovirus-associated TCR beta chains recognize cytomegalovirus antigens.

CDR1 and CDR2 are read off the germline V gene as SQVTM and ANQGSEA. Its CDR3 holds 13 amino acids, cysteine through phenylalanine. Kept here is only the CDR3 DNA, which spans 39 bases and is read in frame from base 1. Cut back by 4 bases and 1 base, the V and J ends lie 10 bases apart. The specimen sequenced was PBMCs. This sequence originates from a woman aged 25 to 45 in good health and CMV-seronegative. The chain links TRBV29-1 with TRBJ1-1; TRBD1 is perhaps the D gene, given 6 matching bases. The CDR3 sequence is CSVGTGRNTEAFF. The DNA is as follows: TGCAGCGTTGGAACAGGGAGGAACACTGAAGCTTTCTTT.